Listed below are T cell receptor beta chains from one sample, sequenced in a study of blood T cells in healthy people across ages. TCRdb recomputed calls from the 5' RACE reads with MiXCR, one row per CDR3 protein. The table records about 700,000 distinct CDR3 sequences, about 30% of them present only once. Sequences were obtained from blood. These receptors all stem from a woman of 80 years or more in good health. The CDR3 runs from the conserved cysteine through the conserved F or W. Fields, in order: CDR3 protein, CDR3 DNA, V gene, clone size, D gene, J gene. D genes are given only for firm matches. Clone size is given for some rows only: seen once, a few or many times, or a class if the clone is expanded.

CASSYSRGRISQPQHF | TGTGCCAGCAGTTACTCGAGGGGACGAATCTCTCAGCCCCAGCATTTT | TRBV6-2/TRBV6-3 | few | NA | TRBJ1-5
CASSLADLLVNTEAFF | TGTGCCAGCAGTTTAGCGGACCTCCTGGTGAACACTGAAGCTTTCTTT | TRBV12-3/TRBV12-4 | many | NA | TRBJ1-1
CASSSGTLLNTEAFF | TGCGCCAGCAGCTCTGGGACACTTTTGAACACTGAAGCTTTCTTT | TRBV5-1 | few | NA | TRBJ1-1
CASIVDPREYAEAFF | TGTGCCAGCATTGTGGACCCGAGGGAATACGCTGAAGCTTTCTTT | TRBV28 | once | NA | TRBJ1-1
CATSDPGRDEQYF | TGTGCCACCAGTGACCCAGGGAGGGATGAGCAGTACTTC | TRBV24-1 | NA | TRBD2 | TRBJ2-5
CASSANGFAESTDTQYF | TGTGCCAGCAGCGCAAATGGATTTGCGGAAAGCACAGATACGCAGTATTTT | TRBV9 | few | NA | TRBJ2-3
CAISLMSGYTF | TGTGCCATCAGCCTAATGAGTGGCTACACCTTC | TRBV10-3 | few | NA | TRBJ1-2
CSARPSGANVLTF | TGCAGTGCCCGCCCCTCTGGGGCCAACGTCCTGACTTTC | TRBV20-1 | many | NA | TRBJ2-6
CASSYSFGQGAYNEQFF | TGTGCCAGCAGTTACTCGTTCGGCCAGGGGGCCTACAATGAGCAGTTCTTC | TRBV6-2/TRBV6-3 | many | TRBD1 | TRBJ2-1
CSVDPGNNQPQHF | TGCAGCGTTGATCCGGGTAACAATCAGCCCCAGCATTTT | TRBV29-1 | few | NA | TRBJ1-5
CASSSTGRSYEQYF | TGTGCCAGCAGCTCCACGGGACGGTCCTACGAGCAGTACTTC | TRBV5-5 | many | NA | TRBJ2-7
CASSGNPDTQPQHF | TGTGCCAGCAGTGGGAATCCGGATACTCAGCCCCAGCATTTT | TRBV2 | NA | NA | TRBJ1-5
CASSRTLREQFF | TGTGCCAGCAGCCGAACACTTCGTGAGCAGTTCTTC | TRBV7-2 | many | NA | TRBJ2-1
CSAEGGGETQYF | TGCAGTGCTGAGGGGGGAGGGGAGACCCAGTACTTC | TRBV20-1 | few | NA | TRBJ2-5
CASSLPASGNIGELFF | TGTGCCAGCAGCTTGCCGGCTAGCGGGAACATCGGGGAGCTGTTTTTT | TRBV5-6 | once | TRBD2 | TRBJ2-2
CSVVGGFNNEQFF | TGCAGCGTTGTCGGGGGGTTTAACAATGAGCAGTTCTTC | TRBV29-1 | many | TRBD2 | TRBJ2-1
CSAPGIDDEQFF | TGCAGTGCACCGGGGATAGACGATGAGCAGTTCTTC | TRBV20-1 | many | NA | TRBJ2-1
CASSARQSGEKLFF | TGTGCCAGCAGCGCCCGACAGAGCGGTGAAAAACTGTTTTTT | TRBV7-9 | many | NA | TRBJ1-4
CASSLTTGGGETQYF | TGTGCCAGCAGTTTAACGACAGGGGGAGGTGAGACCCAGTACTTC | TRBV28 | few | TRBD1 | TRBJ2-5
CATSRPGTGPDTQYF | TGTGCCACCAGTCGGCCCGGGACAGGGCCAGATACGCAGTATTTT | TRBV15 | many | TRBD1 | TRBJ2-3